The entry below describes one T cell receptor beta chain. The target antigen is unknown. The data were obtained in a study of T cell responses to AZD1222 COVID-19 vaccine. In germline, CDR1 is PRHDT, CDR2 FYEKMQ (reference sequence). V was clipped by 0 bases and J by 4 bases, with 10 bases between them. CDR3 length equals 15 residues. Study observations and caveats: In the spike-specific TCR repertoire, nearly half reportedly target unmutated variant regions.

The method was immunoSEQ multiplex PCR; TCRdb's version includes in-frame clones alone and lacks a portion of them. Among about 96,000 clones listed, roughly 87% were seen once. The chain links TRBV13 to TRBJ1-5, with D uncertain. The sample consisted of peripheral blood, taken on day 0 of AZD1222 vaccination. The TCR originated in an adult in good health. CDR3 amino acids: CASSLGREGNQPQHF. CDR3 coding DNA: TGTGCCAGCAGCTTAGGAAGGGAGGGAAATCAGCCCCAGCATTTT.